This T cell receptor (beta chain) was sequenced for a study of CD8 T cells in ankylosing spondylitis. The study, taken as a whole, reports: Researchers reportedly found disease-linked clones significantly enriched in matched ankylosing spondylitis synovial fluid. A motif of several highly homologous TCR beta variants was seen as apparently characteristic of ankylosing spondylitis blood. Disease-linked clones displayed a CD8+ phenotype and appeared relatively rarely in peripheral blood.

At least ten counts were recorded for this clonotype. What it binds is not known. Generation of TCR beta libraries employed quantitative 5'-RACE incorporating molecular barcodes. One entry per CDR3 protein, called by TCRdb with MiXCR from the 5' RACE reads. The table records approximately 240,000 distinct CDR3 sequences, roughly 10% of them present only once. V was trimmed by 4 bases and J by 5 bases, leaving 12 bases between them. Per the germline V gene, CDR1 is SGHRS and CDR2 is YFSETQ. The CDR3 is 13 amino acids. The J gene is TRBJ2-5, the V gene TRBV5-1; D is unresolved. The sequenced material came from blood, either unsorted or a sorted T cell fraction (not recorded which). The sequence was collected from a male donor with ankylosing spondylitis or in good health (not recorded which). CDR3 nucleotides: TGCGCCAGCAGCGCGGACGGTTCGGAGACCCAGTACTTC. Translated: CASSADGSETQYF.